The source of this TCR beta chain is a study of T cells in Graves' hyperthyroidism and ophthalmopathy. Findings and caveats of the study: Ophthalmopathy was model-predicted a median around seven months pre-onset.

V was cut by 0 bases and J by 6 bases, with 12 bases left in between. Per the germline V gene, CDR1 is MNHEY and CDR2 is SMNVEV (reference sequence). This CDR3 spans 15 amino acids. This clonotype occurred a few times. Its antigen is unknown. Authors of the study amplified TCR beta CDR3 regions from RNA transcripts. A set of HTBI primers served as the primers for a first-round RT-PCR of the TCR CDR3. MiXCR was run by TCRdb on the multiplex PCR reads, yielding one entry per CDR3 protein. The table includes around 370,000 distinct CDR3 sequences, roughly 18% detected once. The genes are TRBV27 and TRBJ1-5; possibly TRBD1 for D (6 bases). The specimen sequenced was blood. The sequence derives from a man younger than 35 with Graves' ophthalmopathy. CDR3 region: CASSLSGGAVQPQHF. CDR3 coding DNA: TGTGCCAGCAGTTTATCTGGGGGCGCGGTTCAGCCCCAGCATTTT.